This entry is about one T cell receptor beta chain. Its antigen remains unidentified. This entry is derived from a study of Siglec-9 on CD8 T cells in melanoma. Notes on the study in general: Siglec-9 reportedly marks and regulates an effector memory CD8+ T-cell subset apparently accumulating in melanoma tumors.

This CDR3 contains 14 residues. Germline values: CDR1 SQVTM, CDR2 ANQGSEA. The V and J ends lost 0 bases and 8 bases respectively, with 13 bases between them. Assay used: immunoSEQ multiplex PCR; TCRdb lists only in-frame clones, some missing. The repertoire includes 25,000 to 30,000 clones, roughly 80% of them detected once, and 5.5% to 7.5% sits in the top ten. This rearrangement joins TRBV29-1 to TRBJ1-4; possible D gene TRBD1, 6 bases. Sequenced input: Siglec-9- CD8+ T cells sorted from blood. This TCR came from a human donor in good health. CDR3 nucleotide sequence: TGCAGCGTTGAAGATATGGGACAAGGGGAAAAACTGTTTTTT. Translation: CSVEDMGQGEKLFF.